The sequence of this TCR beta chain was determined in a study of cytomegalovirus exposure and HLA in healthy donors. CDR3 size: 16 residues. The germline CDR1 and CDR2 sequences are GTSNPN and SVGIG (reference sequence). The V gene lost 0 bases and the J gene lost 0 bases, with 12 bases spanning the gap. Data came from immunoSEQ multiplex PCR; TCRdb stores just in-frame clones and leaves some out. The sample has 71,000 or so clones; around 94% are singletons. The source of this sequence is a woman aged 18-29 years in good health and CMV-seropositive. This sequence joins TRBV30 and TRBJ2-4; no clear D. Sequencing input: PBMCs. CDR3 nucleotides: TGTGCCTGGAGTGTTCCGTCCTACGGAGCCAAAAACATTCAGTACTTC. This translates into CAWSVPSYGAKNIQYF.